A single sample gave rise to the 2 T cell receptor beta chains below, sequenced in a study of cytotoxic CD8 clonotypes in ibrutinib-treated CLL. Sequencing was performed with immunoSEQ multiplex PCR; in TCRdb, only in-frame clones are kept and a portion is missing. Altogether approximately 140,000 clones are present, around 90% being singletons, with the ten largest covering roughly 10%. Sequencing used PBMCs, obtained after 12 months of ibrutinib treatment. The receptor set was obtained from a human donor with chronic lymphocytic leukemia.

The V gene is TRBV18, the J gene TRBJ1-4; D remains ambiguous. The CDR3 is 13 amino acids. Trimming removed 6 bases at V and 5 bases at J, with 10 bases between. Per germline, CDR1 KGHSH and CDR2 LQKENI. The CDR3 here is CASSGGLNEKLFF. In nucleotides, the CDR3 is TGTGCCAGCTCCGGAGGACTGAATGAAAAACTGTTTTTT.

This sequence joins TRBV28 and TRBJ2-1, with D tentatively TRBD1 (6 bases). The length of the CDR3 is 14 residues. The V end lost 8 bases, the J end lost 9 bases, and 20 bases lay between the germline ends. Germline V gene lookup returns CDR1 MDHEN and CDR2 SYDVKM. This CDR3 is CASLHGTRYIEQFF. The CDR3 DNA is TGTGCCAGCCTCCACGGGACACGTTATATTGAGCAGTTCTTC.